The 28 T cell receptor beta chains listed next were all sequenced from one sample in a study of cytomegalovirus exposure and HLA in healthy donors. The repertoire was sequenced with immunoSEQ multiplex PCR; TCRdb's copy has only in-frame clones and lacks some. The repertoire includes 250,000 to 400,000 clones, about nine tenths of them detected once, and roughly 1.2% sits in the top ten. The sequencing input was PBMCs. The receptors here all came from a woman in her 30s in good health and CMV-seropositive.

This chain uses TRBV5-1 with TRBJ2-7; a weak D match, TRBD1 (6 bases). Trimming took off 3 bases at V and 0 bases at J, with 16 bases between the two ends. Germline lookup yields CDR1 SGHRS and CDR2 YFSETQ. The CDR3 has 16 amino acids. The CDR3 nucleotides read TGCGCCAGCAGCTCCCTGACAGGCCTAGGCTCCTACGAGCAGTACTTC. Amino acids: CASSSLTGLGSYEQYF.

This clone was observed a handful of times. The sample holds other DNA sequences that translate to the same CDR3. This CDR3 reads CASSFGSYEQYF. CDR3 nucleotides: TGTGCCAGCAGTTTCGGTTCCTACGAGCAGTACTTC. This rearrangement joins TRBV28 to TRBJ2-7; no clear D gene. Germline CDR1 reads MDHEN; CDR2 reads SYDVKM. CDR3 length equals 12 residues. Trimming left V 3 bases short and J 1 base short, with 4 bases between.

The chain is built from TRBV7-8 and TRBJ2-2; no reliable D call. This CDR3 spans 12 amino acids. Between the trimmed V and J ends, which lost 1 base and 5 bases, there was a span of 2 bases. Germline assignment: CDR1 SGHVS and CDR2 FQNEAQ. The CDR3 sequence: CASSLVTGELFF. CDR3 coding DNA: TGTGCCAGCAGCTTAGTTACCGGGGAGCTGTTTTTT.

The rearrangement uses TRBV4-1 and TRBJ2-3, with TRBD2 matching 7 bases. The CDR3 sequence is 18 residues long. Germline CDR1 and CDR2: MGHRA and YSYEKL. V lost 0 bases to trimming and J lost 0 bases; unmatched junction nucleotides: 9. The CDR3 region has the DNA TGCGCCAGCAGCCAAGAAAGAGGGGCTAGCGGTAGCACAGATACGCAGTATTTT. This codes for CASSQERGASGSTDTQYF.

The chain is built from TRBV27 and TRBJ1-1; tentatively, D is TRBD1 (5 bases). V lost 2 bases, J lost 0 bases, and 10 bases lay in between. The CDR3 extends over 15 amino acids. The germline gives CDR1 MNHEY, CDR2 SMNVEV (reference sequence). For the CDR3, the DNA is TGTGCCAGCAGTTTAACCGGACATCTGAACACTGAAGCTTTCTTT. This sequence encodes CASSLTGHLNTEAFF.

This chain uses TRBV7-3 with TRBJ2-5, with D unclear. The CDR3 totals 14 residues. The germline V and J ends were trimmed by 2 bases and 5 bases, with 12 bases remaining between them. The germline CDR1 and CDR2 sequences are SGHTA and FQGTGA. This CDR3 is CASSLSPVSETQYF. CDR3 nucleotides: TGTGCCAGCAGCTTATCCCCTGTTTCGGAGACCCAGTACTTC.

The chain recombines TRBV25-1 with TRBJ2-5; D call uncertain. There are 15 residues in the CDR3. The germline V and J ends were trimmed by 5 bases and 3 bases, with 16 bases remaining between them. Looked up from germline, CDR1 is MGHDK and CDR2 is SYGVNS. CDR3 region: CASSSLFQIEETQYF. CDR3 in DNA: TGTGCCAGCAGTTCGCTGTTCCAGATTGAAGAGACCCAGTACTTC.

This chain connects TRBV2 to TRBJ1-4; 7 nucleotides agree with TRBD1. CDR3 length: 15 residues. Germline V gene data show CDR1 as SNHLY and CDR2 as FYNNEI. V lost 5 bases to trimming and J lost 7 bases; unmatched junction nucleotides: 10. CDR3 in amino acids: CASSSGQVLGEKLFF. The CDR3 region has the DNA TGTGCCAGCAGTTCCGGACAGGTACTGGGTGAAAAACTGTTTTTT.

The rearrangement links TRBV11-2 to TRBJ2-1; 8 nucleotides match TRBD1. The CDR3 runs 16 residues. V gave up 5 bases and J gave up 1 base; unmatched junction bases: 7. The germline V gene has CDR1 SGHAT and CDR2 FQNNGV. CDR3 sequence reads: CASSPWTGRSYNEQFF. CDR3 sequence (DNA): TGTGCCAGCAGCCCCTGGACAGGGAGGTCCTACAATGAGCAGTTCTTC.

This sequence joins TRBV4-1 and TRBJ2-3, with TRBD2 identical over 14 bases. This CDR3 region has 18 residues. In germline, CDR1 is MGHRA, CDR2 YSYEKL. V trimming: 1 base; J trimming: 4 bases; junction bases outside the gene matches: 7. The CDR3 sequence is CASSQGTSGRSSPDTQYF. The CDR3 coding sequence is TGCGCCAGCAGCCAAGGGACTAGCGGGAGGTCCTCCCCAGATACGCAGTATTTT.

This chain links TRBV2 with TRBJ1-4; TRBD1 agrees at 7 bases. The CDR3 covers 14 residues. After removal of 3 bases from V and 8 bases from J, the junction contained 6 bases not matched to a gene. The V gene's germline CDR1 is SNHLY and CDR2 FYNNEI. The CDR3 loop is CASSDSGGQEKLFF. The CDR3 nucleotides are TGTGCCAGCAGTGATTCAGGGGGACAGGAAAAACTGTTTTTT.

The CDR3 sequence: CASSARGGNSPLHF. CDR3 DNA: TGTGCCAGCAGCGCCCGCGGGGGGAATTCACCCCTCCACTTT. This chain uses TRBV9 with TRBJ1-6, with D possibly being TRBD1 (5 bases). This CDR3 is 14 amino acids long. The ends were cut back, 3 bases at V and 7 bases at J, with 11 bases in the middle. Germline CDR1 reads SGDLS; CDR2 reads YYNGEE.

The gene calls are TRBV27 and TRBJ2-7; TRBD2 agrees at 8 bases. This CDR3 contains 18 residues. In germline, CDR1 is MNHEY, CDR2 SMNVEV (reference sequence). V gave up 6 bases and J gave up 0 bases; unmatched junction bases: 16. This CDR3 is CASRFDPPTGGGSYEQYF. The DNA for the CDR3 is TGTGCCAGCAGGTTTGACCCCCCTACGGGAGGGGGCTCCTACGAGCAGTACTTC.

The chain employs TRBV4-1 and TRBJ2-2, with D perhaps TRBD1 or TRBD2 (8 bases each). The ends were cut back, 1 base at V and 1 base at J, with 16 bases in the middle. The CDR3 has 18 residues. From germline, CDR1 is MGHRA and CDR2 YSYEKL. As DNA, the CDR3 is TGCGCCAGCAGCCAAGGACAGGGGACTAGGAGGAACACCGGGGAGCTGTTTTTT. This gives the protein CASSQGQGTRRNTGELFF.

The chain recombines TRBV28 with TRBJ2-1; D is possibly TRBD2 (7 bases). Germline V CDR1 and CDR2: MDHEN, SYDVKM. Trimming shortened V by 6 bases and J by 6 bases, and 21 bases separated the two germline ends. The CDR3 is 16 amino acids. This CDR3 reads CASRSRGGRLGNEQFF. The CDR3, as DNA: TGTGCCAGCAGGTCCAGGGGCGGGAGACTAGGCAATGAGCAGTTCTTC.

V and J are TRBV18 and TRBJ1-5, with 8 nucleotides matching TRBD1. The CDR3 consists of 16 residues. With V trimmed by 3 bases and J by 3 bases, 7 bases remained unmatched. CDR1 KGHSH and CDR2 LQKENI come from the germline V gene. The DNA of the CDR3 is TGTGCCAGCTCACCGAACCGGGACAGGTTCAATCAGCCCCAGCATTTT. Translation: CASSPNRDRFNQPQHF.

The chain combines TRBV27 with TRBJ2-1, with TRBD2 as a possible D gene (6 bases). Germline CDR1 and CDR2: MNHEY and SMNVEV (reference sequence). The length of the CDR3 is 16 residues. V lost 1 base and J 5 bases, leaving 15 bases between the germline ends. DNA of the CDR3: TGTGCCAGCAGTTTATGGGGCGGGAAGGCAAACAATGAGCAGTTCTTC. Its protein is CASSLWGGKANNEQFF.

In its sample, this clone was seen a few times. The CDR3 loop reads CASSAGESYGYTF. The CDR3 DNA follows: TGTGCCAGCAGTGCAGGGGAGAGCTATGGCTACACCTTC. V gene TRBV6-1 combines with J gene TRBJ1-2; D is possibly TRBD1 (6 bases). Germline V gives CDR1 MNHNS, CDR2 SASEGT. CDR3 length equals 13 residues. V was trimmed by 4 bases and J by 4 bases, leaving 10 bases between them.

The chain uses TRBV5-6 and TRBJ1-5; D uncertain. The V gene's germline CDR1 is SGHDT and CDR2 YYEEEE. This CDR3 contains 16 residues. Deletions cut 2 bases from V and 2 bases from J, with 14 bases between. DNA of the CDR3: TGTGCCAGCAGCTTTTATTTGCAGCTAGGCAATCAGCCCCAGCATTTT. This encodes CASSFYLQLGNQPQHF. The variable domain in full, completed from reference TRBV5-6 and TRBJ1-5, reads DAGVTQSPTHLIKTRGQQVTLRCSPKSGHDTVSWYQQALGQGPQFIFQYYEEEERQRGNFPDRFSGHQFPNYSSELNVNALLLGDSALYLCASSFYLQLGNQPQHFGDGTRLSIL.

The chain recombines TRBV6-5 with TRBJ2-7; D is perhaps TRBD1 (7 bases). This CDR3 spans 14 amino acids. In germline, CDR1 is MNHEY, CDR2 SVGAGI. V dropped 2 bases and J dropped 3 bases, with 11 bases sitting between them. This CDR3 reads CASSYGGGGYEQYF. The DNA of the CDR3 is TGTGCCAGCAGTTACGGAGGGGGCGGCTACGAGCAGTACTTC.

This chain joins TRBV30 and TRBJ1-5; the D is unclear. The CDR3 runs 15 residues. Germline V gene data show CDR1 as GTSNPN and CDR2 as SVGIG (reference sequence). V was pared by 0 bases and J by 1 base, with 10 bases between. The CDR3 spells CAWSVRTESNQPQHF. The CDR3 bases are TGTGCCTGGAGTGTAAGGACCGAAAGCAATCAGCCCCAGCATTTT.

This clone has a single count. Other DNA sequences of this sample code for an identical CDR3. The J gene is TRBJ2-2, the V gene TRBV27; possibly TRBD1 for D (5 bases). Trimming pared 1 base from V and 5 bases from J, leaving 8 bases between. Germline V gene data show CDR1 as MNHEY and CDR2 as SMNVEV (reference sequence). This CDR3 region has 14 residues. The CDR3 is CASSLFRGTGELFF. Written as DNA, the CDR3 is TGTGCCAGCAGTTTATTTAGGGGAACCGGGGAGCTGTTTTTT.

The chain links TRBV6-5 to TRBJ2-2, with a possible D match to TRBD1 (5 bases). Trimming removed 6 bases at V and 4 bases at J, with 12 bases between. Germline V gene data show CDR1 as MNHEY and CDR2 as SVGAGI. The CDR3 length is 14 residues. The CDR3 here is CASRPTDLTGELFF. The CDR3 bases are TGTGCCAGCAGACCGACAGACCTCACCGGGGAGCTGTTTTTT.

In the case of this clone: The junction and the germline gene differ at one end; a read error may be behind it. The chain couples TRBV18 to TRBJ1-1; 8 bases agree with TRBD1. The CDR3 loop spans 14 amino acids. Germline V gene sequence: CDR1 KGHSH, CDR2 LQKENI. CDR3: CASSPRTGNSEAFF. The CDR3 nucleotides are TGTGCCAGCTCACCAAGGACAGGGAACTCTGAAGCTTTCTTT.

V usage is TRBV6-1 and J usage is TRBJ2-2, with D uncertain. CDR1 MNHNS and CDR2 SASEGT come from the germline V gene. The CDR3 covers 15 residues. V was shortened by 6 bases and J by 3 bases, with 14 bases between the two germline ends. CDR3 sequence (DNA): TGTGCCAGCAGCGCACTGACCGTAGACACCGGGGAGCTGTTTTTT. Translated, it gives CASSALTVDTGELFF.

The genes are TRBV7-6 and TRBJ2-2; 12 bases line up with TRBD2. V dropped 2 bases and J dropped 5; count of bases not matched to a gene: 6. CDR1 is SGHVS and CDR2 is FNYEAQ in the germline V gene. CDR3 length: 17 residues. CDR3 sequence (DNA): TGTGCCAGCAGCTTATCTACTAGCGGGAGGTTAACCGGGGAGCTGTTTTTT. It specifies CASSLSTSGRLTGELFF.

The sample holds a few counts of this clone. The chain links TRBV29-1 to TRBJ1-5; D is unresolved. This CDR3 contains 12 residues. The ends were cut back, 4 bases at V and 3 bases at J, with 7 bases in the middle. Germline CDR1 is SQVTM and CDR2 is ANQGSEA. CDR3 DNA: TGCAGCGTTGGGCAGTACAATCAGCCCCAGCATTTT. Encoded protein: CSVGQYNQPQHF.

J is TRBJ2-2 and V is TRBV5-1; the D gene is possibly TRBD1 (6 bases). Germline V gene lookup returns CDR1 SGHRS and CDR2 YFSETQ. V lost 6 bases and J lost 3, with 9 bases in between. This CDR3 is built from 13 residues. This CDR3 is CASKGDHTGELFF. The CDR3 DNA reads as TGCGCCAGCAAGGGGGATCACACCGGGGAGCTGTTTTTT.